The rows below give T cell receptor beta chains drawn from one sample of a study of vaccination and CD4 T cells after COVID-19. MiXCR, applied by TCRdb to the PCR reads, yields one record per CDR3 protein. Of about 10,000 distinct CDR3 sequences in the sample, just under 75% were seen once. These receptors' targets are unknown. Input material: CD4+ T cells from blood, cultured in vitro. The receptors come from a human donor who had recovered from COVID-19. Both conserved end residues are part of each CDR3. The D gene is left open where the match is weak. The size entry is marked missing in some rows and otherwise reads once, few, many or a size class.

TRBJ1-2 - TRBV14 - CASSQGGPSYGYTF TGTGCCAGCAGCCAGGGGGGGCCTTCCTATGGCTACACCTTC
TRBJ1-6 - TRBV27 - CASSTNGFYNSPLHF TGTGCCAGCAGCACGAATGGGTTCTATAATTCACCCCTCCACTTT
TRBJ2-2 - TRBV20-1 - CSARVPGANTGELFF TGCAGTGCTAGAGTACCAGGGGCGAACACCGGGGAGCTGTTTTTT
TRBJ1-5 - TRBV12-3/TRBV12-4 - CASTIGANQPQHF TGTGCCAGCACTATAGGGGCTAATCAGCCCCAGCATTTT
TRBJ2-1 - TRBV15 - CATSRHKGLSYNEQFF TGTGCCACCAGCAGACATAAGGGGCTTTCCTACAATGAGCAGTTCTTC
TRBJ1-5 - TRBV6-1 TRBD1 CASSTGGGSPWTGYQPQHF TGTGCCAGCAGCACGGGGGGGGGTTCGCCGTGGACAGGGTATCAGCCCCAGCATTTT
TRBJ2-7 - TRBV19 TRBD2 CASSIASGTTYEQYF TGTGCCAGTAGTATCGCTAGCGGAACAACCTACGAGCAGTACTTC
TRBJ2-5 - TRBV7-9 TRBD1 CASSVDRGQETQYF TGTGCCAGCAGCGTGGACAGGGGTCAAGAGACCCAGTACTTC
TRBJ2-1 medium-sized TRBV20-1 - CSARDMGRAEQFF TGCAGTGCTAGAGATATGGGTCGGGCTGAGCAGTTCTTC
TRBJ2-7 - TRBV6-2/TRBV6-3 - CASSSSGGGTYEQYF TGTGCCAGCAGTTCCTCGGGGGGCGGAACCTACGAGCAGTACTTC
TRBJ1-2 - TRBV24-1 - CATSDLVGYGYTF TGTGCCACCAGTGATTTGGTGGGTTATGGCTACACCTTC
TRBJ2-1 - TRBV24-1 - CATSDWLRGYNEQFF TGTGCCACCAGTGATTGGCTGCGGGGTTACAATGAGCAGTTCTTC
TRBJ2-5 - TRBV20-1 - CSARGGWQLLQETQYF TGCAGTGCTAGAGGGGGGTGGCAGCTCCTTCAAGAGACCCAGTACTTC
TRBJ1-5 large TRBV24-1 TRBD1 CATSDPRTGGNNQPQHF TGTGCCACCAGTGACCCCCGGACAGGGGGGAACAATCAGCCCCAGCATTTT
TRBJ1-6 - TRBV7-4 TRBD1 CASSLAPGTGGNSPLHF TGTGCCAGCAGCTTAGCCCCCGGGACAGGGGGTAATTCACCCCTCCACTTT
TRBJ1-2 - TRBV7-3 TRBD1 CASSRQQGGGYTF TGTGCCAGCAGCCGCCAACAGGGGGGCGGCTACACCTTC
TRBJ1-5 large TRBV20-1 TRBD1 CSSGTGAYSNQPQHF TGCAGTAGTGGGACAGGAGCCTATAGCAATCAGCCCCAGCATTTT
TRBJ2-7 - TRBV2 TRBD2 CASRGGLVYEQYF TGTGCCAGCCGGGGGGGACTGGTTTACGAGCAGTACTTC
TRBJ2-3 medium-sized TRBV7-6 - CASSFVLASDTDTQYF TGTGCCAGCAGCTTTGTTCTTGCGAGCGACACAGATACGCAGTATTTT
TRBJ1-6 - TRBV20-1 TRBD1 CSALDRGVDSPLHF TGCAGTGCCCTGGACAGGGGCGTCGATTCACCCCTCCACTTT
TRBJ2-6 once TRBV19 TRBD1 CASRQRPGQGTLSGANVLTF TGTGCCAGTAGGCAGCGACCGGGACAGGGGACCCTCTCTGGGGCCAACGTCCTGACTTTC
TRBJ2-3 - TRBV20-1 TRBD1 CSARGYRGSTDTQYF TGCAGTGCTAGAGGGTACAGGGGTAGCACAGATACGCAGTATTTT